This T cell receptor (beta chain) derives from a study of blood T cell repertoires in COVID-19. The protocol was immunoSEQ multiplex PCR, while the TCRdb copy is restricted to in-frame clones and leaves out a portion. The profile shows some 350,000 clones, approximately 91% of them singletons. During active infection, Seattle patients enrolled and were then monitored through disease. Regarding this clone: The same CDR3 arises from other DNA sequences in this sample as well.

The CDR3 runs to 12 residues. Trimming took 5 bases from V and 1 from J, leaving 2 bases between them. Germline V CDR1 and CDR2: SGHAT, FQNNGV. The gene calls are TRBV11-2 and TRBJ2-2; D gene unclear. This clonotype was obtained from an older woman with COVID-19, enrolled during active disease. The sequenced sample was peripheral blood. The CDR3 DNA reads TGTGCCAGCAGCCTGAACACCGGGGAGCTGTTTTTT. It encodes CASSLNTGELFF.